These T cell receptor beta chains were read from a single sample in a study of shared clonotypes between healthy human individuals. Clones were read by immunoSEQ multiplex PCR, and TCRdb kept only the in-frame ones, dropping some. The data show under 600,000 clones, around 76% seen once. The sample comprised PBMCs. The receptor set was obtained from a woman aged 40 to 50 in good health. Some clones in this sample may be carry-over from other donors' samples. The CDR3 runs from the conserved cysteine through the conserved F or W. A D gene is named only where the DNA matches it firmly. The size entry is marked missing in some rows and otherwise reads once, few, many or a size class.

v_gene	abundance	d_gene	j_gene	CDR3nt	CDR3aa
TRBV25-1	many	NA	TRBJ2-7	TGTGCCAGCAGTGAATGGGGCACCAACTCCTACGAGCAGTACTTC	CASSEWGTNSYEQYF
TRBV10-3	few	NA	TRBJ2-1	TGTGCCATCAGTGAGGGACAGCCGAATGAGCAGTTCTTC	CAISEGQPNEQFF
TRBV28	NA	NA	TRBJ2-7	TGTGCCAGCAGTTTATCAGGCGGGGAAGAGTACTTC	CASSLSGGEEYF
TRBV2	few	TRBD2	TRBJ2-7	TGTGCCAGCAGTGAAAGGACTAGCGGGAGTTACGAGCAGTACTTC	CASSERTSGSYEQYF
TRBV5-4	NA	NA	TRBJ2-2	TGTGCCAGCAGCAGCGAATCGCTAAACACCGGGGAGCTGTTTTTT	CASSSESLNTGELFF
TRBV30	NA	TRBD2	TRBJ2-1	TGTGCCTGGAGAGGGACTAGCAACTCCTACAATGAGCAGTTCTTC	CAWRGTSNSYNEQFF
TRBV4-1	once	NA	TRBJ1-2	TGCGCCAGCAGCCAAGTCTTAAACTATGGCTACACCTTC	CASSQVLNYGYTF
TRBV11-2	NA	TRBD2	TRBJ2-7	TGTGCCAGCAGCTCCGGGACTAGCCACCCCTACGAGCAGTACTTC	CASSSGTSHPYEQYF
TRBV13	NA	NA	TRBJ2-5	TGTGCCAGCAGCTTTAGCGGAGGGGGAGAAGAGACCCAGTACTTC	CASSFSGGGEETQYF
TRBV30	few	NA	TRBJ1-6	TGTGCCTGGACCCCGGACAGTCTAAATTCACCCCTCCACTTT	CAWTPDSLNSPLHF
TRBV5-1	NA	NA	TRBJ1-2	TGCGCCAACAGCTTGGCAGGGGATTATGGCTACACCTTC	CANSLAGDYGYTF
TRBV7-2	NA	NA	TRBJ2-1	TGTGCCAGCAGCTTAGACGAGAATGAGCAGTTCTTC	CASSLDENEQFF
TRBV6-5	NA	NA	TRBJ1-1	TGTGCCAGCACCACAGGGAGTCGGAACACTGAAGCTTTCTTT	CASTTGSRNTEAFF
TRBV27	NA	NA	TRBJ2-5	TGTGCCAGCAGTTCCCTGCAAGAGACCCAGTACTTC	CASSSLQETQYF
TRBV20-1	NA	TRBD2	TRBJ2-7	TGCAGTGCGCGGGGGGACTACGAGCAGTACTTC	CSARGDYEQYF
TRBV20-1	NA	TRBD1	TRBJ1-2	TGCAGTGCAGGACAGGATTATACCTTC	CSAGQDYTF